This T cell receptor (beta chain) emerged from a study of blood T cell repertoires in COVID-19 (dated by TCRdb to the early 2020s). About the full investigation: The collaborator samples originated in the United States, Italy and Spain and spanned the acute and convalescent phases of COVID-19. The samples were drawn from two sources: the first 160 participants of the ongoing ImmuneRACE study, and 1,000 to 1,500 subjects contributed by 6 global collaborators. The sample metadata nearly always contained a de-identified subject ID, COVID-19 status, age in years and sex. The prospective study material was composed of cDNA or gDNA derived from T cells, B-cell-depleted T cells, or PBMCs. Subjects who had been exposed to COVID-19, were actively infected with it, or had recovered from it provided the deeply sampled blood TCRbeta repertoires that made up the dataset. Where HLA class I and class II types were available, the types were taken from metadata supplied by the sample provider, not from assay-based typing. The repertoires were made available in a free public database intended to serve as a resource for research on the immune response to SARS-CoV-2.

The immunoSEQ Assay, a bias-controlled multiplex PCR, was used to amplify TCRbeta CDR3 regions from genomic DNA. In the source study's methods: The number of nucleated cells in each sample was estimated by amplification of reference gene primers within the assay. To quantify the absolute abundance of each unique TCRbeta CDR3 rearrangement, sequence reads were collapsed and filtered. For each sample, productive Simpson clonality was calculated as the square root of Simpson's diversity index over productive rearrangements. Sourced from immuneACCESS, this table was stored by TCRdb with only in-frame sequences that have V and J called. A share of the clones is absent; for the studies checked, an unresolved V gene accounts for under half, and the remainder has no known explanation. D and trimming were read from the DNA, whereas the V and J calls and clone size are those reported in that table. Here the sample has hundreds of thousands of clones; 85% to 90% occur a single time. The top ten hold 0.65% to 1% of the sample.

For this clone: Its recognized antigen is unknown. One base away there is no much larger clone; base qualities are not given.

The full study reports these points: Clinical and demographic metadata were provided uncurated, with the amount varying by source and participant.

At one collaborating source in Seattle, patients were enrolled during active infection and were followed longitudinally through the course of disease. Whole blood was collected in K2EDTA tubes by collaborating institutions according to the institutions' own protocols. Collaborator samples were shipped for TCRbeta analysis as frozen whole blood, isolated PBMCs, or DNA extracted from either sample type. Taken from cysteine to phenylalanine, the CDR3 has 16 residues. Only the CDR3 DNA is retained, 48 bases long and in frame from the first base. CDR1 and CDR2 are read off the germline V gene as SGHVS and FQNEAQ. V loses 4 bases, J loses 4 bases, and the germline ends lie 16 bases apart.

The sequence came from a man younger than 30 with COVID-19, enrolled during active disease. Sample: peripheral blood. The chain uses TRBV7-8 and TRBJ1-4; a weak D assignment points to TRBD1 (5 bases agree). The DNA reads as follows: TGTGCCAGCAGCTCCGCCCCCGGGACTTATAATGAAAAACTGTTTTTT. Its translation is CASSSAPGTYNEKLFF.